Below are 9 T cell receptor beta chains sequenced from a single sample in a study of blood T cells in healthy people across ages. The second PCR ran roughly 6 to 12 cycles with a sample-barcoded 5' primer and J-beta primers. TCRdb re-derived calls from the 5' RACE reads in MiXCR, one entry per CDR3 protein. The sample contains around 800,000 distinct CDR3 sequences, around 25% of which appear only once. These data are also associated with another study on T cells of mothers and their children.

The sample taken for sequencing was blood. These receptors were obtained from a boy aged 5-17 years in good health.

J is TRBJ1-1 and V is TRBV29-1, with D hard to call. The CDR3 spans 13 residues. Germline V gives CDR1 SQVTM, CDR2 ANQGSEA. The ends were cut back, 5 bases at V and 4 bases at J, with 14 bases in the middle. The CDR3 region is CSVTLGSGTEAFF. In DNA, the CDR3 is TGCAGCGTTACATTAGGGAGCGGCACTGAAGCTTTCTTT. Using reference TRBV29-1 and TRBJ1-1 for the parts outside the CDR3, the full variable domain is SAVISQKPSRDICQRGTSLTIQCQVDSQVTMMFWYRQQPGQSLTLIATANQGSEATYESGFVIDKFPISRPNLTFSTLTVSNMSPEDSSIYLCSVTLGSGTEAFFGQGTRLTVV.

The CDR3 protein is CSASRDSQGNEQFF. The CDR3 coding sequence is TGCAGTGCTAGCCGGGACTCTCAGGGCAATGAGCAGTTCTTC. The chain is built from TRBV20-1 and TRBJ2-1, with a tentative D call TRBD2 (6 bases). V was pared by 3 bases and J by 6 bases, with 15 bases between. The CDR3 covers 14 residues. CDR1 and CDR2 from the germline V gene are DFQATT and SNEGSKA (reference sequence).

The chain recombines TRBV12-3 or TRBV12-4 with TRBJ1-2, with D perhaps TRBD1 (6 bases). This CDR3 is 14 amino acids long. V dropped 5 bases and J dropped 0 bases, with 10 bases sitting between them. CDR3: CASSPTGANYGYTF. The DNA for the CDR3 is TGTGCCAGCAGTCCGACAGGTGCTAACTATGGCTACACCTTC.

This clonotype was seen many times. This chain connects TRBV4-1 to TRBJ2-5; the D is unclear. The J call could be wrong; TRBJ2-1 is a better fit for the DNA end. The germline gives CDR1 MGHRA, CDR2 YSYEKL. This CDR3 is 11 amino acids long. This CDR3 is CASSHDNEQFF. CDR3 DNA: TGCGCCAGCAGCCACGACAATGAGCAGTTCTTC.

The chain employs TRBV5-4 and TRBJ2-7; D could derive from TRBD1 or TRBD2 (7 bases each). Germline-derived CDR1 and CDR2 are SGHNT and YYREEE (reference sequence). CDR3 length equals 18 residues. The V and J ends lost 4 bases and 0 bases respectively, with 23 bases between them. The CDR3 protein is CASSPEGGRGTVSYEQYF. CDR3 nucleotides: TGTGCCAGCAGCCCCGAGGGGGGGCGGGGGACAGTCTCCTACGAGCAGTACTTC.

This chain links TRBV7-6 with TRBJ1-1; D is possibly TRBD1 (5 bases). Germline values: CDR1 SGHVS, CDR2 FNYEAQ. This CDR3 is built from 16 residues. The germline V and J ends were trimmed by 2 bases and 3 bases, with 16 bases remaining between them. For the CDR3, the DNA is TGTGCCAGCAGCTTATTCAGCGTTCGGGGGTACACTGAAGCTTTCTTT. Protein product: CASSLFSVRGYTEAFF.

V is TRBV20-1 and J is TRBJ1-6; no clear D gene. Trimming took 1 base from V and 0 from J, leaving 10 bases between them. The CDR3 spans 16 residues. The germline gives CDR1 DFQATT, CDR2 SNEGSKA (reference sequence). CDR3 coding DNA: TGCAGTGCTAGAGGTTTTCCGAGCTCCTATAATTCACCCCTCCACTTT. This gives the protein CSARGFPSSYNSPLHF.

This rearrangement joins TRBV29-1 to TRBJ2-7, with D unclear. The CDR3 contains 14 residues. With 1 base removed from V and 4 bases from J, the gap between germline ends came to 14 bases. The germline V gene has CDR1 SQVTM and CDR2 ANQGSEA. CDR3 bases: TGCAGCGTTGAAGTCGACGGAAGGCCGTACGAGCAGTACTTC. As protein: CSVEVDGRPYEQYF.

The rearrangement links TRBV9 to TRBJ2-7, with D perhaps TRBD1 (6 bases). Per germline, CDR1 SGDLS and CDR2 YYNGEE. This CDR3 has 14 amino acids. Trimming removed 2 bases at V and 3 bases at J, with 12 bases between. CDR3 loop: CASSVRQDFYEQYF. CDR3 nucleotides: TGTGCCAGCAGCGTGAGACAGGACTTCTACGAGCAGTACTTC.